Listed below are T cell receptor beta chains from one sample, sequenced in a study of vaccination effects on CD4 cells after COVID-19. Assay used: immunoSEQ multiplex PCR; TCRdb lists only in-frame clones, some missing. The sample gives 15,000 or so clones, about 80% of which show up once; under 20% is in the top ten. Their target antigens are unknown. The input for sequencing was CD4+ T cells from PBMCs cultured with HCoV-NL63 spike peptides, taken after COVID-19 vaccination. The receptor source for this set is a human donor who received a COVID-19 vaccine. CDR3s leave out the opening cysteine and the closing phenylalanine or tryptophan. A D gene is named only where the DNA matches it firmly.

>TRBV7-9|12|.
ASSPGVMNTEAF
>TRBV4-3|13|.
ASSQDPVGNSPLH
>TRBV7-9|13|TRBD1
ASTMDRGPQETQY
>TRBV28|13|.
ASSSGGRGSDTQY
>TRBV10-3|13|.
AIRGAADGNSPLH
>TRBV5-1|13|.
ASSLSGGTTDTQY
>TRBV30|11|.
AWNFPDSGGYT
>TRBV5-1|12|.
ASSRDTANYEQY
>TRBV25-1|9|.
ATSFRGEQY
>TRBV7-2|13|.
ASSLVGQMNEKLF
>TRBV27|12|.
ASSSPGENSPLH
>TRBV21-1|16|.
ASSKTSGRRSSYNEQF
>TRBV19|13|TRBD2
ASSLAVSSGSLVF
>TRBV5-1|13|.
ASSLELGGLYGYT
>TRBV7-9|11|.
ASSPDYPEKLF
>TRBV24-1|12|.
ATSDGPSLYGYT
>TRBV25-1|13|.
ASSESRTIGNTIY
>TRBV5-1|12|.
ASSLAQGSYGYT
>TRBV19|13|TRBD1
ASSIVTGARETQY
>TRBV7-8|16|.
ASSSSQGRSSSYNEQF
>TRBV6-5|10|.
ASRRQNTEAF
>TRBV2|12|.
ASSDRVSNQPQH
>TRBV12-3/TRBV12-4|11|.
ASSLSSRAGYT
>TRBV6-5|13|TRBD1
ASIQAGGGNSPLH
>TRBV11-3|14|.
ASSPDGQSSYNEQF
>TRBV28|9|.
ASGDRYEQY
>TRBV3-1/TRBV3-2|12|TRBD2
ASSQGLAGDEQF
>TRBV20-1|9|TRBD2
SARTSGSLY
>TRBV6-6|12|TRBD1
ASSSGQGASPLH
>TRBV11-3|13|TRBD2
ASSLVTSGTNEQF
>TRBV5-4|11|TRBD1
ASSRTGGTEAF
>TRBV10-3|11|TRBD1
AISGQGSDTQY
>TRBV3-1/TRBV3-2|13|.
ASSQHPRGGETQY
>TRBV5-1|12|TRBD2
ASLGGASSYEQY
>TRBV30|12|.
AWRSGVGSSPLH
>TRBV7-2|10|.
ASSPGFYGYT
>TRBV3-1/TRBV3-2|9|.
QGAENTEAF
>TRBV2|13|.
ASSEQGWSNQPQH
>TRBV7-8|14|.
ASSLQGGGYYNEQF
>TRBV10-2|13|.
ASRSSEISGNTIY